The sample holds a few counts of the clone carrying this TCR beta chain. Germline V gene sequence: CDR1 MGHRA, CDR2 YSYEKL. Trimming took off 0 bases at V and 1 base at J, with 7 bases between the two ends. The CDR3 runs 15 residues. This sample was included in a study of cytomegalovirus exposure and HLA in healthy donors. PCR primers comprised 60 Vbeta and 13 Jbeta primers. In the original analysis: A later analysis counted approximately 80 million unique TCR beta chains, some 12 million shared. The assay was immunoSEQ multiplex PCR, and TCRdb's table has in-frame clones only and misses some. V and J calls and clone size are copied from that table; D and trimming were computed from the DNA. The profile shows fewer than 250,000 clones, around 85% of them singletons.

The sequenced material came from PBMCs. V usage is TRBV4-1 and J usage is TRBJ1-5; the D gene is possibly TRBD1 (5 bases). The source is a girl aged 2-9 years in good health and CMV-seronegative. The CDR3 region has the DNA TGCGCCAGCAGCCAAGACAGGACAAGCAATCAGCCCCAGCATTTT. Translating it yields CASSQDRTSNQPQHF.